Each of the 10 T cell receptor beta chains below was sequenced from the same sample in a study of brain T cells in children with intractable seizures. Sequencing was performed with immunoSEQ multiplex PCR; in TCRdb, only in-frame clones are kept and a portion is missing. The sample records 340,000 or so clones, about 93% being singletons. Time point defined: blood from clinic visit 5 months post-surgery; TSC patient then seizure free. The material sequenced was peripheral blood, taken more than 4 months after surgery. The receptors come from a boy under three years old with tuberous sclerosis and intractable seizures.

The chain joins TRBV5-5 to TRBJ1-2; D call uncertain. From germline, CDR1 is SGHKS and CDR2 YYEKEE (reference sequence). V shed 2 bases and J shed 8 bases, with 16 bases lying between them. The CDR3 extends over 14 amino acids. The CDR3 loop is CASSFGVKVGGYTF. As DNA, the CDR3 is TGTGCCAGCAGCTTTGGGGTGAAGGTCGGGGGCTACACCTTC. Full variable domain (outside the CDR3, taken from reference TRBV5-5 and TRBJ1-2): DAGVTQSPTHLIKTRGQQVTLRCSPISGHKSVSWYQQVLGQGPQFIFQYYEKEERGRGNFPDRFSARQFPNYSSELNVNALLLGDSALYLCASSFGVKVGGYTFGSGTRLTVV.

This clone was seen just once. V is TRBV5-1 and J is TRBJ1-2, with D maybe TRBD1 (6 bases). V lost 3 bases and J lost 0, with 18 bases in between. The germline CDR1 and CDR2 sequences are SGHRS and YFSETQ. The CDR3 is 17 amino acids. The CDR3 DNA follows: TGCGCCAGCAGCTCACCTGCACAGGGTCGAGCTAACTATGGCTACACCTTC. It is translated as CASSSPAQGRANYGYTF.

V usage is TRBV30 and J usage is TRBJ2-5, with 7 bases aligning to TRBD2. Germline V gene lookup returns CDR1 GTSNPN and CDR2 SVGIG (reference sequence). The CDR3 contains 14 residues. V lost 3 bases, J lost 3 bases, and 7 bases stayed unmatched. As DNA, the CDR3 is TGTGCCTGGAGGGGGGGAGGGCGCAAAGAGACCCAGTACTTC. Its protein product is CAWRGGGRKETQYF.

The gene calls are TRBV12-5 and TRBJ1-5; TRBD1 aligns across 7 bases. This CDR3 spans 15 amino acids. V gave up 5 bases and J gave up 6 bases; unmatched junction bases: 10. Germline assignment: CDR1 LGHNT and CDR2 FRNRAP. CDR3 loop: CASGMRQGGGQPQHF. For the CDR3, the DNA is TGTGCTAGTGGTATGAGACAGGGTGGTGGTCAGCCCCAGCATTTT.

J is TRBJ2-7 and V is TRBV12-3 or TRBV12-4; D is unresolved. The germline V and J ends were trimmed by 1 base and 4 bases, with 2 bases remaining between them. The CDR3 consists of 11 residues. CDR3 coding DNA: TGTGCCAGCAGTTTAGTGTACGAGCAGTACTTC. It is translated as CASSLVYEQYF.

This chain links TRBV7-3 with TRBJ2-3; 9 bases map to TRBD2. The V and J ends lost 0 bases and 5 bases, in that order; junction bases with no gene match: 3. Germline values: CDR1 SGHTA, CDR2 FQGTGA. The CDR3 loop spans 15 amino acids. CDR3 sequence reads: CASSLTGLAGDTQYF. The CDR3 DNA follows: TGTGCCAGCAGCTTAACGGGACTAGCCGGAGATACGCAGTATTTT.

The J gene is TRBJ2-6, the V gene TRBV7-8, with 8 bases lining up with TRBD2. Unmatched junction bases numbered 3, after V lost 7 bases and J lost 10 bases. The CDR3 spans 12 residues. Germline CDR1 and CDR2: SGHVS and FQNEAQ. The CDR3 is CASTGGGNVLTF. CDR3 sequence (DNA): TGTGCCAGCACCGGGGGGGGTAACGTCCTGACTTTC.

This clone was seen a handful of times. The gene calls are TRBV7-9 and TRBJ2-7; D is unresolved. Germline lookup yields CDR1 SEHNR and CDR2 FQNEAQ (reference sequence). This CDR3 comprises 13 residues. Trimming stripped 8 bases from V and 0 bases from J, with 11 bases between. CDR3 nucleotides: TGTGCCAGCCGTACCTCTAGCTCCTACGAGCAGTACTTC. It encodes CASRTSSSYEQYF.

This clone has only one observation. Germline is not matched at one junction end, which may reflect a read error. The chain's CDR3 is CSVGTGNSGELFF. The CDR3, as DNA: TGCAGCGTTGGGACAGGGAACTCCGGGGAGCTGTTTTTT. The rearrangement joins TRBV29-1 to TRBJ2-2; 8 positions agree with TRBD1. Germline values: CDR1 SQVTM, CDR2 ANQGSEA. The CDR3 runs 13 residues.

This chain links TRBV9 with TRBJ2-2; TRBD1 aligns across 7 bases. This CDR3 spans 14 amino acids. Germline V gene sequence: CDR1 SGDLS, CDR2 YYNGEE. V lost 4 bases, J lost 8 bases, and 8 bases stayed unmatched. The CDR3 region is CASSPDRTLGELFF. The CDR3 bases are TGTGCCAGCAGCCCGGACAGGACCCTGGGGGAGCTGTTTTTT.